One and the same sample provided the 5 T cell receptor beta chains below, sequenced in a study of T cells in Graves' hyperthyroidism and ophthalmopathy. Researchers took RNA transcripts and amplified the TCR beta CDR3 regions from them. First-round RT-PCR with HTBI primers amplified the TCR CDR3 region. TCRdb reanalysed the multiplex PCR reads using MiXCR and keeps one entry per CDR3 protein. The data show fewer than 650,000 distinct CDR3 sequences, 14% seen once. The specimen was blood. The receptor source for this set is a woman aged 18-30 years with Graves' ophthalmopathy.

The chain employs TRBV27 and TRBJ1-1; 8 nucleotides match TRBD1. This CDR3 contains 16 residues. Germline CDR1 and CDR2: MNHEY and SMNVEV (reference sequence). V shed 5 bases and J 3 bases; nucleotides not matched to a gene: 11. This chain's CDR3 is CASSLSATGEYTEAFF. CDR3 DNA sequence: TGTGCCAGCAGTCTTTCCGCGACAGGGGAGTACACTGAAGCTTTCTTT.

This clonotype was seen repeatedly, ten times or more. The chain carries TRBV20-1 and TRBJ2-7, with 7 bases fitting TRBD2. The CDR3 has 18 residues. The V gene's germline CDR1 is DFQATT and CDR2 SNEGSKA (reference sequence). J lost 0 bases, V lost 0 bases, and 14 bases had no gene match. The CDR3 DNA sequence: TGCAGTGCTAGAGATTGGGTTATTCGAGGGAGGGCCTCCTACGAGCAGTACTTC. Translated, it gives CSARDWVIRGRASYEQYF.

This clonotype was recorded at least ten times. This chain joins TRBV5-5 and TRBJ2-2, with TRBD2 identical over 12 bases. The CDR3 length is 18 residues. J was trimmed by 2 bases and V by 1 base; bases with no gene match: 6. Germline lookup yields CDR1 SGHKS and CDR2 YYEKEE (reference sequence). The CDR3 DNA reads as TGTGCCAGCAGCTTGTCCCTAGCGGGAGGGCCTAACACCGGGGAGCTGTTTTTT. This sequence encodes CASSLSLAGGPNTGELFF.

In its sample, this clonotype was seen many times. The V and J genes are TRBV27 and TRBJ1-2, with 9 bases lining up with TRBD1. This CDR3 is 14 amino acids long. Germline loops: CDR1 MNHEY, CDR2 SMNVEV (reference sequence). V shed 6 bases, J shed 7 bases, and the junction held 9 bases outside the gene matches. The CDR3 spells CASSWTGAPSGYTF. CDR3 DNA sequence: TGTGCCAGCAGCTGGACAGGGGCCCCCTCTGGCTACACCTTC.

This clonotype appeared a few times. The chain recombines TRBV5-8 with TRBJ2-5; D is unclear. The CDR3 has 13 amino acids. V lost 4 bases to trimming and J lost 1 base, with 8 bases between them. In germline, CDR1 is SGHTS, CDR2 YDEGEE. In nucleotides, the CDR3 is TGTGCCAGCAGCATAGACATCCAAGAGACCCAGTACTTC. This translates into CASSIDIQETQYF.